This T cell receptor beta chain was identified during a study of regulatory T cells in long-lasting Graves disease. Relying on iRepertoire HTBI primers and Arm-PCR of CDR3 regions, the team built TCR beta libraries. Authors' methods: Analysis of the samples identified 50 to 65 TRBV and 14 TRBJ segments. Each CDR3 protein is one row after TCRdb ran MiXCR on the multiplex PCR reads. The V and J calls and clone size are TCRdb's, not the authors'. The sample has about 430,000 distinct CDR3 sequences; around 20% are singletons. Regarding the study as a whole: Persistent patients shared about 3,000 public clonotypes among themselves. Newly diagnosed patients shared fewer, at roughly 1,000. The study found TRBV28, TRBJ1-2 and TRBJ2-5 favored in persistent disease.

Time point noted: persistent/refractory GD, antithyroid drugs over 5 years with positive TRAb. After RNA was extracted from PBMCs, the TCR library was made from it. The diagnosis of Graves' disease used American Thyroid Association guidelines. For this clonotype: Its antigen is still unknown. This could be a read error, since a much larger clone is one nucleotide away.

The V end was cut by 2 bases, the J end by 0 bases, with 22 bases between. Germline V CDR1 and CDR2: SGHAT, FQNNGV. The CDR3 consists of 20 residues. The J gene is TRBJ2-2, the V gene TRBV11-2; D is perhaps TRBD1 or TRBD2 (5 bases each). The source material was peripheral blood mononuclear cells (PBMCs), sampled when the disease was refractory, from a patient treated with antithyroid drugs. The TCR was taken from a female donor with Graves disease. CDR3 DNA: TGTGCCAGCAGCTTAAGAATCAAGGGACCAACAGCAACGAACACCGGGGAGCTGTTTTTT. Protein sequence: CASSLRIKGPTATNTGELFF.